These 8 T cell receptor beta chains came from one sample sequenced in a study of T cells in Graves' hyperthyroidism and ophthalmopathy. TCR beta CDR3 region amplification was performed from RNA transcripts. HTBI primers were the set used in a first-round RT-PCR of the TCR CDR3. TCRdb redid the calling of the multiplex PCR reads with MiXCR, one entry per CDR3 protein. The sample has hundreds of thousands of distinct CDR3 sequences, over 35% seen once. The sample comprised blood. All receptors derive from a man younger than 35 with Graves' hyperthyroidism.

The chain carries TRBV20-1 and TRBJ2-2; D is perhaps TRBD1 (5 bases). Germline-derived CDR1 and CDR2 are DFQATT and SNEGSKA (reference sequence). V was shortened by 2 bases and J by 4 bases, with 14 bases between the two germline ends. The CDR3 sequence is 15 residues long. The chain's CDR3 is CSARPRAYGTGELFF. The CDR3, as DNA: TGCAGTGCTAGACCCAGGGCCTATGGCACCGGGGAGCTGTTTTTT.

Concerning this clonotype: A read error is likely, as this CDR3 ends without the conserved phenylalanine or tryptophan. Because the CDR3's place on the DNA is in doubt, the DNA is left out and the CDR3 is given as listed by TCRdb. V and J are TRBV7-6 and TRBJ1-6; the table's D call of TRBD1 was not tested on the DNA. Germline lookup yields CDR1 SGHVS and CDR2 FNYEAQ. The CDR3 is 8 amino acids in total, end residues counted. CDR3 loop: CASSSRQS.

Concerning this clonotype itself: This could be a read error, since a much larger clone is one nucleotide away. The chain is built from TRBV7-9 and TRBJ2-2, with D hard to call. Germline lookup yields CDR1 SEHNR and CDR2 FQNEAQ (reference sequence). The CDR3 runs 15 residues. The chain's CDR3 is CASRLVAVNTGELFF. The CDR3 DNA is TGTGCCAGCAGGTTAGTTGCGGTGAACACCGGGGAGCTGTTTTTT.

This clonotype was counted a few times. The V and J genes are TRBV5-6 and TRBJ2-5; 8 bases line up with TRBD1. Trimming took 3 bases from V and 4 from J; bases not matched to a gene: 8. This CDR3 is built from 15 residues. CDR1 and CDR2 from the germline V gene are SGHDT and YYEEEE. CDR3 nucleotides: TGTGCCAGCAGCTGGGGGACAGGTGTGTTAGAGACCCAGTACTTC. This codes for CASSWGTGVLETQYF.

This clonotype was detected many times. The chain joins TRBV10-3 to TRBJ1-1, with a possible D match to TRBD1 (5 bases). Trimming removed 6 bases at V and 4 bases at J, with 15 bases between. Germline V gene sequence: CDR1 ENHRY, CDR2 SYGVKD. The CDR3 totals 14 residues. CDR3 nucleotide sequence: TGTGCCATCAGGAATATGGGGACGGGCACTGAAGCTTTCTTT. Encoded protein: CAIRNMGTGTEAFF.

This clonotype was seen only a few times. The chain carries TRBV2 and TRBJ1-1, with D unclear. V lost 6 bases to trimming and J lost 11 bases, with 22 bases between them. The CDR3 is made up of 14 amino acids. Germline assignment: CDR1 SNHLY and CDR2 FYNNEI. The CDR3 nucleotides are TGTGCCAGCAGACAAAGGGAGGGTCCCGGAAACGCTTTCTTT. Amino acids: CASRQREGPGNAFF.

This chain uses TRBV7-9 with TRBJ1-1; perhaps TRBD1 as D (5 bases). Trimming shortened V by 5 bases and J by 1 base, and 20 bases separated the two germline ends. Germline CDR1 SEHNR, CDR2 FQNEAQ (reference sequence). This CDR3 is 17 amino acids long. The CDR3 is CASSPQKPGTENTEAFF. DNA for the CDR3: TGTGCCAGCAGCCCCCAAAAACCCGGGACGGAGAACACTGAAGCTTTCTTT. The full variable domain, completed using reference TRBV7-9 and TRBJ1-1, is DTGVSQNPRHKITKRGQNVTFRCDPISEHNRLYWYRQTLGQGPEFLTYFQNEAQLEKSRLLSDRFSAERPKGSFSTLEIQRTEQGDSAMYLCASSPQKPGTENTEAFFGQGTRLTVV.

This clonotype was counted between two and nine times. The chain joins TRBV9 to TRBJ2-2; 9 bases map to TRBD2. The V gene's germline CDR1 is SGDLS and CDR2 YYNGEE. Germline trimming cut 0 bases from V and 0 bases from J; bases unmatched to any gene: 6. The CDR3 has 18 residues. The CDR3 DNA follows: TGTGCCAGCAGCGTAGGAACCATAGCGGGAGCGAACACCGGGGAGCTGTTTTTT. Translated: CASSVGTIAGANTGELFF. Variable domain in full (rest from reference TRBV9 and TRBJ2-2): DSGVTQTPKHLITATGQRVTLRCSPRSGDLSVYWYQQSLDQGLQFLIQYYNGEERAKGNILERFSAQQFPDLHSELNLSSLELGDSALYFCASSVGTIAGANTGELFFGEGSRLTVL.